This T cell receptor (beta chain) was recovered during a study of T cell repertoires in cytomegalovirus infection. Study details: CMV epitopes, recently identified HLA-C-restricted and well-studied HLA-B-restricted, were used. Based on public TCR beta signatures, there were indications of CMV infection and of a matching HLA type. Findings and caveats of the study: HLA-C-restricted CMV clonotypes gave the most frequent clonotype in two of eight donors.

Germline lookup yields CDR1 SGHTA and CDR2 FQGNSA. With 6 bases removed from V and 5 bases from J, the gap between germline ends came to 20 bases. CDR3 length: 16 amino acids. This clonotype was observed at least ten times. Its antigen is not known. TCRdb re-analysed the reads in MiXCR, keeping a single row per CDR3 protein. The table records about 900,000 distinct CDR3 sequences, about 33% of them present only once. The chain couples TRBV7-2 to TRBJ2-1, with D unresolved. The source of this sequence is a human donor in good health (CMV status not recorded). Some clones in this sample may be carry-over from other donors' samples. The sequencing here drew on cultured CD8+ T cells from PBMCs, taken from culture after CMV antigen stimulation. The CDR3 nucleotides read TGTGCCAGCAGTAAAAGAAGGGCTCCCCCCAACAATGAGCAGTTCTTC. Translation: CASSKRRAPPNNEQFF.